One and the same sample provided the 15 T cell receptor beta chains below, sequenced in a study of T cell responses to AZD1222 COVID-19 vaccine. Assay: immunoSEQ multiplex PCR; the TCRdb copy retains only in-frame clones and omits some. The sample lists 120,000 to 150,000 clones, about 89% occurring once. Material: peripheral blood, obtained on day 0 of AZD1222 vaccination. These receptors originate from an adult in good health.

The chain has TRBV7-9 and TRBJ1-2; TRBD1 matches 7 bases. There are 14 residues in the CDR3. The V segment lost 1 base and the J segment 4 bases; nucleotides outside the gene matches: 3. The germline CDR1 and CDR2 sequences are SEHNR and FQNEAQ (reference sequence). As DNA, the CDR3 is TGTGCCAGCAGCTTAGAAAGGGGGCCCTATGGCTACACCTTC. Translating gives CASSLERGPYGYTF.

Only a few counts were recorded for this clone. The DNA of the CDR3 is TGTGCCACCAGCACTTCTCCTAGCGCCGGGGAGACCCAGTACTTC. This encodes CATSTSPSAGETQYF. The gene calls are TRBV15 and TRBJ2-5; TRBD2 might be the D (6 bases). The CDR3 has 15 residues. Trimming removed 4 bases at V and 5 bases at J, with 17 bases between. CDR1 and CDR2 from the germline V gene are LNHNV and YYDKDF (reference sequence).

This chain joins TRBV5-4 and TRBJ2-7, with TRBD2 as a possible D gene (6 bases). Germline loops: CDR1 SGHNT, CDR2 YYREEE (reference sequence). The V end was cut by 2 bases, the J end by 0 bases, with 15 bases between. The CDR3 totals 16 residues. As DNA, the CDR3 is TGTGCCAGCAGCTTAAGGTCCGGGGGTAGCTCCTACGAGCAGTACTTC. It yields the protein CASSLRSGGSSYEQYF.

CDR3 DNA sequence: TGTGCCAGCAGCCCTCCTAGCTCCTACAATGAGCAGTTCTTC. Translating gives CASSPPSSYNEQFF. The chain combines TRBV7-9 with TRBJ2-1, with D uncertain. The V end lost 5 bases, the J end lost 0 bases, and 8 bases lay between the germline ends. The V gene's germline CDR1 is SEHNR and CDR2 FQNEAQ (reference sequence). This CDR3 is built from 14 residues.

Points on this clone: Other DNA sequences from this sample encode an identical CDR3 as well. The chain recombines TRBV9 with TRBJ1-3, with a weak D call TRBD1 (6 bases). In germline, CDR1 is SGDLS, CDR2 YYNGEE. Trimming stripped 5 bases from V and 0 bases from J, with 6 bases between. The length of the CDR3 is 13 residues. CDR3: CASRGGSGNTIYF. DNA of the CDR3: TGTGCCAGCAGAGGGGGCTCTGGAAACACCATATATTTT.

The V gene is TRBV30, the J gene TRBJ1-5, with D perhaps TRBD1 (6 bases). V lost 3 bases, J lost 6 bases, and 15 bases lay in between. Germline CDR1 and CDR2: GTSNPN and SVGIG (reference sequence). This CDR3 has 14 amino acids. DNA of the CDR3: TGTGCCTGGAGCGCGAACAGGGCGAGTCAGCCCCAGCATTTT. The encoded protein is CAWSANRASQPQHF.

CDR3 DNA sequence: TGTGCCAGCAGGCTGACAGGGGCCGAAAAACTGTTTTTT. The encoded protein is CASRLTGAEKLFF. This chain links TRBV6-5 with TRBJ1-4; 8 bases map to TRBD1. J gave up 8 bases and V 6 bases, and 5 bases lay outside the gene matches. The CDR3 length is 13 residues. The germline CDR1 and CDR2 sequences are MNHEY and SVGAGI.

The chain carries TRBV2 and TRBJ1-5; TRBD1 is a possible D gene (5 bases). The CDR3 has 13 residues. V was shortened by 6 bases and J by 5 bases, with 11 bases between the two germline ends. Germline V gene lookup returns CDR1 SNHLY and CDR2 FYNNEI. The chain's CDR3 is CASSDSLYQPQHF. Written as DNA, the CDR3 is TGTGCCAGCAGCGACAGCCTGTATCAGCCCCAGCATTTT.

V usage is TRBV3-1 (or the pseudogene TRBV3-2) and J usage is TRBJ1-5; possibly TRBD1 for D (6 bases). CDR1 LGHDT and CDR2 YNNKEL come from the germline V gene (reference sequence). The CDR3 extends over 14 amino acids. Deletions cut 5 bases from V and 7 bases from J, with 15 bases between. CDR3 protein: CASSTSQGRQPQHF. The CDR3 nucleotides are TGTGCCAGCAGCACCAGCCAGGGGAGGCAGCCCCAGCATTTT.

This sequence joins TRBV2 and TRBJ2-5; TRBD2 matches 14 bases. V lost 8 bases to trimming and J lost 5 bases; unmatched junction nucleotides: 1. Germline lookup yields CDR1 SNHLY and CDR2 FYNNEI. This CDR3 is 13 amino acids long. The CDR3 DNA is TGTGCCAGCCGACTAGCGGGGGGGGAGACCCAGTACTTC. Amino acid sequence: CASRLAGGETQYF.

J is TRBJ2-2 and V is TRBV13, with 12 bases that match TRBD2. Germline V gene data show CDR1 as PRHDT and CDR2 as FYEKMQ (reference sequence). This CDR3 is 18 amino acids long. Trimming cost V 0 bases and J 5 bases; bases outside gene matches: 7. CDR3 loop: CASSLGLAGGMGTGELFF. The CDR3 DNA sequence: TGTGCCAGCAGCTTAGGACTAGCGGGAGGAATGGGGACCGGGGAGCTGTTTTTT. Full variable domain (outside the CDR3, taken from reference TRBV13 and TRBJ2-2): AAGVIQSPRHLIKEKRETATLKCYPIPRHDTVYWYQQGPGQDPQFLISFYEKMQSDKGSIPDRFSAQQFSDYHSELNMSSLELGDSALYFCASSLGLAGGMGTGELFFGEGSRLTVL.

The V and J genes are TRBV9 and TRBJ2-1; 11 nucleotides line up with TRBD2. V dropped 4 bases and J dropped 6; count of bases not matched to a gene: 9. This CDR3 is 16 amino acids long. Germline V gene lookup returns CDR1 SGDLS and CDR2 YYNGEE. The CDR3 here is CASSIPGLAATNEQFF. The CDR3 DNA sequence: TGTGCCAGCAGCATACCGGGACTAGCGGCGACCAATGAGCAGTTCTTC.

The CDR3 loop is CSVEDATPYGGYTF. CDR3 DNA: TGCAGCGTTGAAGATGCGACGCCTTATGGCGGCTACACCTTC. This chain joins TRBV29-1 and TRBJ1-2; D not certain. The CDR3 covers 14 residues. V was trimmed by 0 bases and J by 8 bases, leaving 16 bases between them. Germline V gives CDR1 SQVTM, CDR2 ANQGSEA.

This clone was counted once. V usage is TRBV6-5 and J usage is TRBJ2-7, with 8 bases matching TRBD1. The CDR3 is 15 residues long. V shed 6 bases and J 6 bases; nucleotides not matched to a gene: 13. The germline gives CDR1 MNHEY, CDR2 SVGAGI. CDR3 DNA: TGTGCCAGCAGCCGGACAGGGTCTCTACCTCGCGAGCAGTACTTC. This sequence encodes CASSRTGSLPREQYF.

This sequence joins TRBV5-4 and TRBJ2-1; 9 positions agree with TRBD1. CDR3 length: 15 amino acids. Per the germline V gene, CDR1 is SGHNT and CDR2 is YYREEE (reference sequence). The V segment lost 4 bases and the J segment 1 base; nucleotides outside the gene matches: 3. The DNA of the CDR3 is TGTGCCAGCAGCCGAGACAGGGGGTCCTACAATGAGCAGTTCTTC. It is translated as CASSRDRGSYNEQFF.